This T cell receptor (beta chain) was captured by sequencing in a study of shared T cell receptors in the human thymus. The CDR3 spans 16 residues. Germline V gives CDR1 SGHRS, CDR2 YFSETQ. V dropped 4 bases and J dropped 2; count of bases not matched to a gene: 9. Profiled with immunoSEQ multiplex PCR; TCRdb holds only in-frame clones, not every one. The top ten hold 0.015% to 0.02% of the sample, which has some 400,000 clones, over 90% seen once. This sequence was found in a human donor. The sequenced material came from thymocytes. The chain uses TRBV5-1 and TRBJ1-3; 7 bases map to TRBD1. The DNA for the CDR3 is TGCGCCAGCAGCCTTTCCGGGACAGAAACTGGAAACACCATATATTTT. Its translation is CASSLSGTETGNTIYF.